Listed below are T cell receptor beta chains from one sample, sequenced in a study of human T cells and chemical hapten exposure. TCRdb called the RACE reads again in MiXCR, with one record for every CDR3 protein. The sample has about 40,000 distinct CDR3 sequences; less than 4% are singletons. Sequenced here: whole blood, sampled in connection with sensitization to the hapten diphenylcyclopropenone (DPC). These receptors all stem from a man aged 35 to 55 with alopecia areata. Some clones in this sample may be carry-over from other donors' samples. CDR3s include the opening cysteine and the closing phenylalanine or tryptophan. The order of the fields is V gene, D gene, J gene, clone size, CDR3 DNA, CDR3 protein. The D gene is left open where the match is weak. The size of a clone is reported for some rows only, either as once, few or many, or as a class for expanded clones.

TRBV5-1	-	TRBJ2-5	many	TGCGCCAGCAGCTCCGCACCCGCAACGGTAGAGACCCAGTACTTC	CASSSAPATVETQYF
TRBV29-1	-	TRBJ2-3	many	TGCAGCGTTCACACGGCGGGTTTCACAGATACGCAGTATTTT	CSVHTAGFTDTQYF
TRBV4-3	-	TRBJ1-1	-	TGCGCCAGCAGCCAAGATTTAAAACATCCCCCTAGGGAAGCTTTCTTT	CASSQDLKHPPREAFF
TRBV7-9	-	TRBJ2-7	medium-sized	TGTGCCAGCAGGCGGGAAGGGAGTGAAGAGCAGTACTTC	CASRREGSEEQYF
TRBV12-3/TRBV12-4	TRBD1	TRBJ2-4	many	TGTGCCAGCAGTTCGACAGGGGGTCTACTAAACATTCAGTACTTC	CASSSTGGLLNIQYF
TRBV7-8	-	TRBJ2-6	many	TGTGCCAGCAGCCCGAAGTCCTCTGGGGCCAACGTCCTGACTTTC	CASSPKSSGANVLTF
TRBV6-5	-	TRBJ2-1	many	TGTGCCAGCAGTTCCAACCAATGGGGCTACAATGAGCAGTTCTTC	CASSSNQWGYNEQFF
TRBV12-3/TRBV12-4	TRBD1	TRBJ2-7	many	TGTGCCAGCAGCGGCCGGGACAGATCGAGGTGGCAGTACTTC	CASSGRDRSRWQYF
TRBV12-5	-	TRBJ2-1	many	TGTGCTAGTGGTTTGCCCACGTTGTATGAGCAGTTCTTC	CASGLPTLYEQFF
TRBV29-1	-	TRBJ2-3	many	TGCAGCGCCCTCAGCACAGATACGCAGTATTTT	CSALSTDTQYF
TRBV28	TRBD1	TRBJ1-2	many	TGTGCCAGCAGTTTGTCTTACAGGGGAAGCTATGGCTACACCTTC	CASSLSYRGSYGYTF
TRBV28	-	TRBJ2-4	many	TGTGCCAGCAGTTTATTCGGACTACTGGCCAAAAACATTCAGTACTTC	CASSLFGLLAKNIQYF
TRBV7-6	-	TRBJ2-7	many	TGTGCCAGCAGCTTAGAAGCCCGGCAAGGGGACGAGCAGTACTTC	CASSLEARQGDEQYF
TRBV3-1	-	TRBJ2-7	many	TGTGCCAGCAGCCAAGACGCGTACTCCTACGAGCAGTACTTC	CASSQDAYSYEQYF
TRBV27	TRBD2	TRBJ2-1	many	TGTGCCAGCAGTTCAGGACTAGCGGCCCACAATGAGCAGTTCTTC	CASSSGLAAHNEQFF
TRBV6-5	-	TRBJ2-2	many	TGTGCCAGCAGGCCGACAGGTCACTCCGGGGAGCTGTTTTTT	CASRPTGHSGELFF
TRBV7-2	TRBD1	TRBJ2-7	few	TGTGCCAGCAGCTCCCGGACAGGGACTCTGTACGAGCAGTACTTC	CASSSRTGTLYEQYF
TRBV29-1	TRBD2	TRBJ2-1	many	TGCAGCGTTGTACGGACTAGCGGGAACAATGAGCAGTTCTTC	CSVVRTSGNNEQFF
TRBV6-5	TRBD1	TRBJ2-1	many	TGTGCCAGCAATGGACAGGGTAGCCACAATGAGCAGTTCTTC	CASNGQGSHNEQFF
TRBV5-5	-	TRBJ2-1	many	TGTGCCAGCACTCCGGGACACTCCTACAATGAGCAGTTCTTC	CASTPGHSYNEQFF
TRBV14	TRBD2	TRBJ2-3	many	TGTGCCAGCAGCCTCTCTAGCGGGAGTTCGACAGATACGCAGTATTTT	CASSLSSGSSTDTQYF
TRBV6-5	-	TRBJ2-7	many	TGTGCCAGCAGTCCCCGGGAAGGGACCTACGAGCAGTACTTC	CASSPREGTYEQYF
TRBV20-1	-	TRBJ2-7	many	TGCAGTGCCCTCGGAAGCTCCTACGAGCAGTACTTC	CSALGSSYEQYF
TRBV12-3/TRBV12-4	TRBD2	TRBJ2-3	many	TGTGCCAGCACCCTACTAGCGGGAGCAGATACGCAGTATTTT	CASTLLAGADTQYF
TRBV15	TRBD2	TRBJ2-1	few	TGTGCCACCAGCCGGCGGGGGAATGAGCAGTTCTTC	CATSRRGNEQFF
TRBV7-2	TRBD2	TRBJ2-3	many	TGTGCCAGCAGCCCAGACCCTAGCGGAGGGCCCGGGTTT	CASSPDPSGGPGF
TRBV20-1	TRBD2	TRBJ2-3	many	TGCAGTGCTAGAGATTTCCTAGCGGGAGGGAAAGATACGCAGTATTTT	CSARDFLAGGKDTQYF
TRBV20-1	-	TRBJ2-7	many	TGCAGTGCTAATTTTGGGACGTCCTACGAGCAGTACTTC	CSANFGTSYEQYF
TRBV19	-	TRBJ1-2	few	TGTGCCAGTAGTAACCCAGGGTATGGCTACACCTTC	CASSNPGYGYTF
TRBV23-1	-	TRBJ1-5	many	TGCGCCAGCAGTCCAACAGGCGTGGACAATCAGCCCCAGCATTTT	CASSPTGVDNQPQHF
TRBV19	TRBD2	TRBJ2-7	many	TGTGCCAGACGAGCGGGAGGGCCGGTATCCTACGAGCAGTACTTC	CARRAGGPVSYEQYF
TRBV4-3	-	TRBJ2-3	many	TGCGCCAGCAGCCAGGCCCCCCCTAGCTCCATAATTCCAGATACGCAGTATTTT	CASSQAPPSSIIPDTQYF
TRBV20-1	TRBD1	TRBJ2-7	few	TGCAGTGCTAGAAAGTGGACAGGAACCTACGAGCAGTACTTC	CSARKWTGTYEQYF
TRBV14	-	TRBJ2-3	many	TGTGCCAGCAGCCGACGCGCCACAGATACGCAGTATTTT	CASSRRATDTQYF
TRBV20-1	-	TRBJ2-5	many	TGCAGTGCTATCGGTGAGGAACAGCAAGAGACCCAGTACTTC	CSAIGEEQQETQYF
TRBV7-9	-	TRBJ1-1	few	TGTGCCAGCAGCTTAGGTGGGGGCGCGGGCACTGAAGCTTTCTTT	CASSLGGGAGTEAFF
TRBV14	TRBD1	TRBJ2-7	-	TGTGCCAGCAGCCAAGCTCCCGGGACAGGGAGCTACGAGCAGTACTTC	CASSQAPGTGSYEQYF
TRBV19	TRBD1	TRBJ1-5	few	TGTGCCAGTAGTGGGGACAGGGGTGTTCAGCCCCAGCATTTT	CASSGDRGVQPQHF
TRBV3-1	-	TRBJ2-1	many	TGTGCCAGTTCGAGGCTAGCATACAATGAGCAGTTCTTC	CASSRLAYNEQFF
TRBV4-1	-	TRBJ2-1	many	TGCGCCAGCAGCCAAGAAGGCCTCTCCTACAATGAGCAGTTCTTC	CASSQEGLSYNEQFF
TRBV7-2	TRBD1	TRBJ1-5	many	TGTGCCAGCAGCTTAGCGGGACAGGGCCATCAGCCCCAGCATTTT	CASSLAGQGHQPQHF